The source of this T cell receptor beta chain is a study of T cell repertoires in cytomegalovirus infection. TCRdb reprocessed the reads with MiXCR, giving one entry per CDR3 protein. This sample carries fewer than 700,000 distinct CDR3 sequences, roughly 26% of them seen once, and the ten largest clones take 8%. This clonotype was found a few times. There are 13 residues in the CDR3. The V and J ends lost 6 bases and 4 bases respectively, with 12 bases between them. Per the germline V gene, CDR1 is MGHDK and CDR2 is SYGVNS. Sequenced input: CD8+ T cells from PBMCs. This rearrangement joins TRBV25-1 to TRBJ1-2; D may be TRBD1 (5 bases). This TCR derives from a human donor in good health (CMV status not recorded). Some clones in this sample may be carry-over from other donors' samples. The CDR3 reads CASSQTDPYGYTF. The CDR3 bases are TGTGCCAGCAGCCAGACAGACCCCTATGGCTACACCTTC.